The clone carrying this T cell receptor (beta chain) was found once. The protocol was immunoSEQ multiplex PCR, while the TCRdb copy is restricted to in-frame clones and leaves out a portion. The sample has hundreds of thousands of clones, roughly 89% seen once. The entry originates in a study of Ad26.COV2.S vaccination and SARS-CoV-2 variants. Study-wide background: Donor allocation was to the COV1001 Ad26.COV2.S trial arm.

Specified treatment: about 20 received Ad26.COV2.S at low or high dose, single or two shots; several received placebo; per-sample allocation not given. On day 63 after the first injection, vaccine and placebo recipients gave samples. Trimming left V 3 bases short and J 7 bases short, with 18 bases between. Germline assignment: CDR1 SEHNR and CDR2 FQNEAQ (reference sequence). This CDR3 spans 15 amino acids. This material consisted of peripheral blood, taken in a trial of Ad26.COV2.S vaccine versus placebo. The clonotype comes from a person between 18 and 65 years old who received the Ad26.COV2.S COVID-19 vaccine or a placebo. The V call is TRBV7-9, the J call TRBJ1-2, with D possibly TRBD1 on 5 matching bases. The CDR3 region is CASSFGRGILGGYTF. In DNA, the CDR3 is TGTGCCAGCAGCTTCGGGAGGGGAATTTTAGGTGGCTACACCTTC.